The 3 T cell receptor beta chains reported below all come from one sample, sequenced in a study of blood T cell repertoires in COVID-19. TCRdb keeps only in-frame clones here, not all; method: immunoSEQ multiplex PCR. The sample has about 170,000 clones, roughly 80% seen once. The sequencing input was PBMCs or T cells enriched from blood (not recorded which). These receptors were taken from a woman between 45 and 65 years old who had recovered from COVID-19.

The chain joins TRBV12-1 to TRBJ2-5; the D call of TRBD1 is as the table states it, not checked on the DNA. TRBV12-1 is an annotated pseudogene. The CDR3 runs to 15 residues. CDR3 sequence reads: CASSFGTPQEETQYF. The CDR3, as DNA: TGTGCCAGCAGCTTCGGGACACCCCAAGAGGAGACCCAGTACTTC.

The chain is built from TRBV28 and TRBJ1-2; 7 bases align to TRBD1. Germline assignment: CDR1 MDHEN and CDR2 SYDVKM. The CDR3 length is 14 residues. The trim removed 2 bases at V and 3 bases at J, leaving 3 bases unmatched. This CDR3 is CASSLGTAYYGYTF. CDR3 DNA: TGTGCCAGCAGTTTAGGGACAGCATACTATGGCTACACCTTC.

The V and J genes are TRBV7-2 and TRBJ1-2; the D gene is possibly TRBD1 (5 bases). This CDR3 contains 15 residues. Trimming took 3 bases from V and 3 from J, leaving 14 bases between them. Germline V gene lookup returns CDR1 SGHTA and CDR2 FQGNSA. The CDR3 nucleotides are TGTGCCAGCAGCTTTCGGGGGTCGTTTGACTATGGCTACACCTTC. This encodes CASSFRGSFDYGYTF. The variable domain in full, completed from reference TRBV7-2 and TRBJ1-2, reads GAGVSQSPSNKVTEKGKDVELRCDPISGHTALYWYRQSLGQGLEFLIYFQGNSAPDKSGLPSDRFSAERTGGSVSTLTIQRTQQEDSAVYLCASSFRGSFDYGYTFGSGTRLTVV.